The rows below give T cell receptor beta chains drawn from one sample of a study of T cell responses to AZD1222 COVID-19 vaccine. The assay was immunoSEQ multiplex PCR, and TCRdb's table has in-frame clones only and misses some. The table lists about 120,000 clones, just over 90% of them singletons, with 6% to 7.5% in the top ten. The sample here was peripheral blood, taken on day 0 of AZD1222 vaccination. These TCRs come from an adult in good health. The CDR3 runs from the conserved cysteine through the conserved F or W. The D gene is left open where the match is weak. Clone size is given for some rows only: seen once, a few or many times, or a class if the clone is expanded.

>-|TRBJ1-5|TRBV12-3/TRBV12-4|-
TGTGCCAGCAGTTTTCAGGAGTCCCAGCCCCAGCATTTT
CASSFQESQPQHF
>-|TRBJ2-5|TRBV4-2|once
TGTGCCAGCAGCCAAGCCCGATTAGGCGGGGCTAAAGAGACCCAGTACTTC
CASSQARLGGAKETQYF
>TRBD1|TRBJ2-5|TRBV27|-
TGTGCCAGCCGCGAGGGACAGCTATTAGAGACCCAGTACTTC
CASREGQLLETQYF
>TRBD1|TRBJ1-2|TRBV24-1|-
TGTGCCACCAGTGATGGTGACAGGGAAGCGCCTGGCTACACCTTC
CATSDGDREAPGYTF
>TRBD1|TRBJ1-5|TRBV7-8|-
TGTGCCAGCAGCTTAGCGGAAGGGGAGGGGGCATCTTGGGATCAGCCCCAGCATTTT
CASSLAEGEGASWDQPQHF
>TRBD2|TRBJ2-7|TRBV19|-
TGTGCCAGTAGTATAGCGGGGGGTACCTACGAGCAGTACTTC
CASSIAGGTYEQYF
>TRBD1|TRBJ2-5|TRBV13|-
TGTGCCAGCAGCTTGGGGCTACCGGGACAGGGAGTCTTAGAGACCCAGTACTTC
CASSLGLPGQGVLETQYF
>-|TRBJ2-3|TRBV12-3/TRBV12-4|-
TGTGCCAGCTTGTCAGGGGCGCAGGATACGCAGTATTTT
CASLSGAQDTQYF
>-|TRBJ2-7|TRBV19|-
TGTGCCAGTAGTATAGACGCAGGGGGGATTGAGCAGTACTTC
CASSIDAGGIEQYF
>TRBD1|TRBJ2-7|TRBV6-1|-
TGTGCCAGCAGTGAAGCACGGACAGGCGTCTACGAGCAGTACTTC
CASSEARTGVYEQYF
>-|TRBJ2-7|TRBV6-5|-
TGTGCCAGCAGTTACTCGAGACAGAGCGAGCAGTACTTC
CASSYSRQSEQYF
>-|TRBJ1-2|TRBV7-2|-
TGTGCCAGCAGCTCTCAGCAATCTGCCGGGGGCTACACCTTC
CASSSQQSAGGYTF
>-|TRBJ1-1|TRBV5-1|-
TGCGCCAGCGGACTGTTCATGAACACTGAAGCTTTCTTT
CASGLFMNTEAFF
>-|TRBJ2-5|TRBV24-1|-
TGTGCCACCAGTGCGGCTTTAGGAGAGACCCAGTACTTC
CATSAALGETQYF
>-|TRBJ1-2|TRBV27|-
TGTGCCAGCAGCCCAATTGGGGTTAACTATGGCTACACCTTC
CASSPIGVNYGYTF
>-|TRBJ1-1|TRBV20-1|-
TGCAGTGCCCGACTTAGCACTGAAGCTTTCTTT
CSARLSTEAFF
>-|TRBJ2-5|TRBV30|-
TGTGCCTGGAGCGTTAATTCAGGGTTAGAGACCCAGTACTTC
CAWSVNSGLETQYF
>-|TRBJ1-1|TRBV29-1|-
TGCAGCGTTGAAGTAGTGGGGAGAAAAGGGGACACTGAAGCTTTCTTT
CSVEVVGRKGDTEAFF
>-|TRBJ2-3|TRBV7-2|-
TGTGCCAGCAGCTTAGATCGGCTAGAACTGGGTACGCAGTATTTT
CASSLDRLELGTQYF
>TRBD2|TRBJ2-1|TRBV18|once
TGTGCCAGCTCACCATTGGGGAGCGGGGGCTACAATGAGCAGTTCTTC
CASSPLGSGGYNEQFF
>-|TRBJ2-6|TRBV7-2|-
TGTGCCAGCAGCTTAGGATATAGCTCTGGGGCCAACGTCCTGACTTTC
CASSLGYSSGANVLTF
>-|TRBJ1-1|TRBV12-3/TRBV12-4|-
TGTGCCAGCAGTTTTTGGGACGGAACTGAAGCTTTCTTT
CASSFWDGTEAFF
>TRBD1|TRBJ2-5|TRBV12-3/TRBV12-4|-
TGTGCCAGCAGCTGGACAGGGGGTGAGACCCAGTACTTC
CASSWTGGETQYF
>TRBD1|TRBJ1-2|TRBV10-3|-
TGTGCCATCGCCCGACAGGGGGACTATGGCTACACCTTC
CAIARQGDYGYTF
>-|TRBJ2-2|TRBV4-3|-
TGCGCCAGCAGCCAACTTGCCACCGGGGAGCTGTTTTTT
CASSQLATGELFF
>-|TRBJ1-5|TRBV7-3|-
TGTGCCAACCTCAGCCGAAACCAACCCCAGCATTTT
CANLSRNQPQHF